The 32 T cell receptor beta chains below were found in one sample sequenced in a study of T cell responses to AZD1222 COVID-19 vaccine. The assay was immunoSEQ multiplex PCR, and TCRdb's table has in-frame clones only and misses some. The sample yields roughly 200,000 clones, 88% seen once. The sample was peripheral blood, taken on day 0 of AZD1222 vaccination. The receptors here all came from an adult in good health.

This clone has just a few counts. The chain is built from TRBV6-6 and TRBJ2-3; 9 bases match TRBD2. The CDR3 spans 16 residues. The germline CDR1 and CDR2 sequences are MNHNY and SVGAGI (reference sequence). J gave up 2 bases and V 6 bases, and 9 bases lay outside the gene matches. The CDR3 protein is CASRPKAGGLTDTQYF. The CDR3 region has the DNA TGTGCCAGCAGGCCCAAAGCGGGGGGCCTCACAGATACGCAGTATTTT.

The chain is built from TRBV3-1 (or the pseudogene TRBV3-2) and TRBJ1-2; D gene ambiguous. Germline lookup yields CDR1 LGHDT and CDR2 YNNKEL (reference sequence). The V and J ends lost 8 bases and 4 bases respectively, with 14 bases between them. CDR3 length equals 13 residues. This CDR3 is CASPQPDCYGYTF. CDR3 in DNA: TGTGCCAGCCCACAACCGGACTGCTATGGCTACACCTTC.

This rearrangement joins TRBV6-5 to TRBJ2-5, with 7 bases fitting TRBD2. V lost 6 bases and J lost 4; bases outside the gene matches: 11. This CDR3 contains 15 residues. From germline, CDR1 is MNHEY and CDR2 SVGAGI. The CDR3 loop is CASRGSGGVGETQYF. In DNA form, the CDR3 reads TGTGCCAGCAGAGGATCGGGGGGAGTGGGAGAGACCCAGTACTTC.

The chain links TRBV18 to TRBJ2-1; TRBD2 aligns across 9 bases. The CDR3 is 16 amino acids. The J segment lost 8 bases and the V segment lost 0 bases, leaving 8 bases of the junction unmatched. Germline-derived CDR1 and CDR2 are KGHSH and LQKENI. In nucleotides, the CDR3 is TGTGCCAGCTCACCACCTGAGGGCGGGGGGGCCTATGAGCAGTTCTTC. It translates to CASSPPEGGGAYEQFF.

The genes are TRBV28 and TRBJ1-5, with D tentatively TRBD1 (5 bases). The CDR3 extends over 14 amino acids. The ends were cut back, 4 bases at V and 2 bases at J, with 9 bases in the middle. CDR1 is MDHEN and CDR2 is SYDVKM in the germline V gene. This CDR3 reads CASSSQGGNQPQHF. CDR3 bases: TGTGCCAGCAGTTCCCAGGGTGGCAATCAGCCCCAGCATTTT.

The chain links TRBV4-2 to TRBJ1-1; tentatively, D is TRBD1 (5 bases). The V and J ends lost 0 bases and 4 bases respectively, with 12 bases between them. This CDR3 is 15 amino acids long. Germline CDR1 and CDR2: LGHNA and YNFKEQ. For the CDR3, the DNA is TGTGCCAGCAGCCAAGAAGGGGATGCGAGCACTGAAGCTTTCTTT. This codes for CASSQEGDASTEAFF.

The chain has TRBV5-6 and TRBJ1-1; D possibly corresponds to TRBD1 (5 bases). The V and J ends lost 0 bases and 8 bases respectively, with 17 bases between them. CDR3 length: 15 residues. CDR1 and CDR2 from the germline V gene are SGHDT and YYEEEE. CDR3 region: CASSLGAPGTFEAFF. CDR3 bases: TGTGCCAGCAGCTTGGGCGCTCCCGGGACCTTCGAAGCTTTCTTT.

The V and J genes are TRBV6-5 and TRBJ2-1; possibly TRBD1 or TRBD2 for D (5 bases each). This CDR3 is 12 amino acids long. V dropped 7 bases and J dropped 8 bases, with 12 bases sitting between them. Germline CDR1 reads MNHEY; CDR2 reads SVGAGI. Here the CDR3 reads CASKGRGDEQFF. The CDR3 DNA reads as TGTGCCAGCAAGGGACGGGGAGATGAGCAGTTCTTC.

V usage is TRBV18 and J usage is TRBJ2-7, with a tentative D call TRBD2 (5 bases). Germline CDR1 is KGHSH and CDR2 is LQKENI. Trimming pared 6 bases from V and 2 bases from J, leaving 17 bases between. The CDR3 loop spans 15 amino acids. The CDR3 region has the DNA TGTGCCAGCTCCCAGCGAGGGCCGTTCCCCTACGAGCAGTACTTC. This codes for CASSQRGPFPYEQYF.

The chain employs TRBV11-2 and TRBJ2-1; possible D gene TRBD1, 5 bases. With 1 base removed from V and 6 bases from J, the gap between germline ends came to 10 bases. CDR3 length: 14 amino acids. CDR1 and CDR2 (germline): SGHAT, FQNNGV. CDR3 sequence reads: CASSLVRASNEQFF. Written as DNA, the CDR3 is TGTGCCAGCAGCTTAGTCAGGGCCAGCAATGAGCAGTTCTTC. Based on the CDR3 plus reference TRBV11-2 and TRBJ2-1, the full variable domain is EAGVAQSPRYKIIEKRQSVAFWCNPISGHATLYWYQQILGQGPKLLIQFQNNGVVDDSQLPKDRFSAERLKGVDSTLKIQPAKLEDSAVYLCASSLVRASNEQFFGPGTRLTVL.

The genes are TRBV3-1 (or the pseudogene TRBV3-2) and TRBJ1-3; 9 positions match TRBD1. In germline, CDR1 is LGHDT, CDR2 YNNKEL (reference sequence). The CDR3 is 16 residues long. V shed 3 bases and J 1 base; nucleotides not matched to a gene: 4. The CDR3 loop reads CASSHRDRESGNTIYF. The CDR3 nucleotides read TGTGCCAGCAGCCACCGGGACAGGGAATCTGGAAACACCATATATTTT.

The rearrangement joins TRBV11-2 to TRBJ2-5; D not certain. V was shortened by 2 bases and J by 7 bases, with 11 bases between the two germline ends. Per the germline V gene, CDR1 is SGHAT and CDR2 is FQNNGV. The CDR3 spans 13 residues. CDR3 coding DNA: TGTGCCAGCAGCTTAAATCCCGCCGGGACCCAGTACTTC. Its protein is CASSLNPAGTQYF.

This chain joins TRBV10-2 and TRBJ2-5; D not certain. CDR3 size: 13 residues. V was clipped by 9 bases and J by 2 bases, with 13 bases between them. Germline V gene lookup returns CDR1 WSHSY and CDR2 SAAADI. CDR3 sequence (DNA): TGCGCCAGTTCACAGACCGAGCAAGAGACCCAGTACTTC. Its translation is CASSQTEQETQYF.

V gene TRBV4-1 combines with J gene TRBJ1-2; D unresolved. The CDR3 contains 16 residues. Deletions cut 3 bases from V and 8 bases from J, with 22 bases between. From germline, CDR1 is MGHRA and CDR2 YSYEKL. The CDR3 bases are TGCGCCAGCAGCCACGAAAAAGAAGGATATTTCGGCGGCTACACCTTC. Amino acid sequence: CASSHEKEGYFGGYTF.

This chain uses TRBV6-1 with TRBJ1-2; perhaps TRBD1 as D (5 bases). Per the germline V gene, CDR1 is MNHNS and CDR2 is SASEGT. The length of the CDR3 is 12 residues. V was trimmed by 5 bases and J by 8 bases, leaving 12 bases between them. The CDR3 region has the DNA TGTGCCAGCAGTCTACAGGCGGGCGGCTACACCTTC. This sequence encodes CASSLQAGGYTF.

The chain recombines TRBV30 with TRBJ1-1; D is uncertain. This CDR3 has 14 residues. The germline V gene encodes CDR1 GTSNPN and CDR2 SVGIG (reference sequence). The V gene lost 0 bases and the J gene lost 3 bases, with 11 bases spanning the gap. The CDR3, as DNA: TGTGCCTGGAGTGTATTGGGAACCGACACTGAAGCTTTCTTT. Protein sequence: CAWSVLGTDTEAFF.

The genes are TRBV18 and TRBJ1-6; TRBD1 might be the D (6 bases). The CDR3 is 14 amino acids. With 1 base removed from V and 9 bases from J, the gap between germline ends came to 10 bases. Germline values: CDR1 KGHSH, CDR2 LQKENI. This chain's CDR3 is CASSPQGGRSPLHF. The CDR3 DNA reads TGTGCCAGCTCACCACAGGGGGGCCGTTCACCCCTCCACTTT. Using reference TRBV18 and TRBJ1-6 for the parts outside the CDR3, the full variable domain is NAGVMQNPRHLVRRRGQEARLRCSPMKGHSHVYWYRQLPEEGLKFMVYLQKENIIDESGMPKERFSAEFPKEGPSILRIQQVVRGDSAAYFCASSPQGGRSPLHFGNGTRLTVT.

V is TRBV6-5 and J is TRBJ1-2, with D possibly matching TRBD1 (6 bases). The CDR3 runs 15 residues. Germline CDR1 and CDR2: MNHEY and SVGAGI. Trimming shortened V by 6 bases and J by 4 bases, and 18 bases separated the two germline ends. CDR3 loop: CASSPRDTTFYGYTF. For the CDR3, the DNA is TGTGCCAGCAGCCCCCGGGACACGACGTTCTATGGCTACACCTTC.

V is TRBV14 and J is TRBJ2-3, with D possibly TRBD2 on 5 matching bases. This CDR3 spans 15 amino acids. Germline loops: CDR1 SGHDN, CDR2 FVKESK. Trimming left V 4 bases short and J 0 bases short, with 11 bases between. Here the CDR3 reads CASSLERRSTDTQYF. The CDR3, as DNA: TGTGCCAGCAGCCTCGAGCGGCGAAGCACAGATACGCAGTATTTT.

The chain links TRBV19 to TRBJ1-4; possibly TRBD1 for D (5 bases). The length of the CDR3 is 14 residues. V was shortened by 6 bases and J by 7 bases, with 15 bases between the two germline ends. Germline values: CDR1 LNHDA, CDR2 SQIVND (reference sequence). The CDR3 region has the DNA TGTGCCAGTAGCCTAGTTTGGACATCTGAAAAACTGTTTTTT. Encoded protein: CASSLVWTSEKLFF.

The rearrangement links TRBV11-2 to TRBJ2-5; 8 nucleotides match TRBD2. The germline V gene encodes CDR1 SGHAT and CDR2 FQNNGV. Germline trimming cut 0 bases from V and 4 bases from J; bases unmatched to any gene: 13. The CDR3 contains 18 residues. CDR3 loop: CASSLERWPGGPVETQYF. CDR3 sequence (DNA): TGTGCCAGCAGCTTAGAAAGGTGGCCGGGGGGGCCTGTAGAGACCCAGTACTTC.

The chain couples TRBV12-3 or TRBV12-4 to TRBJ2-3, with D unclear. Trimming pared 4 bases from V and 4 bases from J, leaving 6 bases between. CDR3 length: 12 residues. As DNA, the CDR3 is TGTGCCAGCAGTTCGGTCGCAGATACGCAGTATTTT. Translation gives CASSSVADTQYF.

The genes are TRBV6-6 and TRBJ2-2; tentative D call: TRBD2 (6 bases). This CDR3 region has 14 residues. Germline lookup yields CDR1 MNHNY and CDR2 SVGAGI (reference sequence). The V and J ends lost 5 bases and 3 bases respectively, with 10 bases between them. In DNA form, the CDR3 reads TGTGCCAGCAGTCCGGGACTTTACACCGGGGAGCTGTTTTTT. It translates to CASSPGLYTGELFF.

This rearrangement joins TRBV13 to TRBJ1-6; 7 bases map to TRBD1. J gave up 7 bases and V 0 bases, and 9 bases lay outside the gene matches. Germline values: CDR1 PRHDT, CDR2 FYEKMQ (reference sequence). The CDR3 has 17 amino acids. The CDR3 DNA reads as TGTGCCAGCAGCTTAGGCCCGAGTGGCAGGGGGAATTCACCCCTCCACTTT. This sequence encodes CASSLGPSGRGNSPLHF.

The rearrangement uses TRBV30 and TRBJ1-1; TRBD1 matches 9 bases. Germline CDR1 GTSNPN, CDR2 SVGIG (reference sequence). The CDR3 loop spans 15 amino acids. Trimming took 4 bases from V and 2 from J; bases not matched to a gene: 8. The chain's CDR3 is CAWNTGTGPNTEAFF. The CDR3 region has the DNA TGTGCCTGGAATACCGGGACAGGGCCTAACACTGAAGCTTTCTTT.

The CDR3 is CASSPIAGGVAYEQYF. The CDR3 bases are TGTGCCAGCAGCCCAATAGCGGGGGGGGTCGCCTACGAGCAGTACTTC. The chain employs TRBV7-9 and TRBJ2-7; the match to TRBD2 covers 11 bases. The CDR3 contains 16 residues. V was clipped by 5 bases and J by 2 bases; unmatched bases: 8. CDR1 SEHNR and CDR2 FQNEAQ come from the germline V gene (reference sequence).

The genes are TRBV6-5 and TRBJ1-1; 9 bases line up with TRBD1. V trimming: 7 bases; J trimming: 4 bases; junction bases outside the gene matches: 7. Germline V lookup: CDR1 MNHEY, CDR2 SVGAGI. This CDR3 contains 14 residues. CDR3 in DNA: TGTGCCAGCATATCCTGGACAGGGGTCACTGAAGCTTTCTTT. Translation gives CASISWTGVTEAFF.

The CDR3 reads CASSPARQGTSGYTF. The CDR3 DNA sequence: TGTGCCAGCAGCCCGGCCCGACAGGGGACGTCTGGCTACACCTTC. The chain couples TRBV7-2 to TRBJ1-2, with TRBD1 matching 8 bases. The V segment lost 5 bases and the J segment 7 bases; nucleotides outside the gene matches: 12. Germline CDR1 reads SGHTA; CDR2 reads FQGNSA. This CDR3 is built from 15 residues. The variable domain in full, with the rest retrieved from reference TRBV7-2 and TRBJ1-2, is GAGVSQSPSNKVTEKGKDVELRCDPISGHTALYWYRQSLGQGLEFLIYFQGNSAPDKSGLPSDRFSAERTGGSVSTLTIQRTQQEDSAVYLCASSPARQGTSGYTFGSGTRLTVV.

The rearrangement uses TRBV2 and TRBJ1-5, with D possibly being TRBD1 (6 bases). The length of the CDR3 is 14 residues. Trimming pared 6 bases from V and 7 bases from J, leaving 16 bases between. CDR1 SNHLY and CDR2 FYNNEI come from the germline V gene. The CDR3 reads CASRGGGARQPQHF. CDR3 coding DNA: TGTGCCAGCAGGGGAGGGGGGGCCCGGCAGCCCCAGCATTTT.

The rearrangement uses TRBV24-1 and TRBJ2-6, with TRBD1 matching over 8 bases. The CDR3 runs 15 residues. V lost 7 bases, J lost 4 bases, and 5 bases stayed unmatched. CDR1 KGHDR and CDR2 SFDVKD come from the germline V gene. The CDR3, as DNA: TGTGCCACCAGGGGGCAGGGGGCAGGGGCCAACGTCCTGACTTTC. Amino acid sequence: CATRGQGAGANVLTF.

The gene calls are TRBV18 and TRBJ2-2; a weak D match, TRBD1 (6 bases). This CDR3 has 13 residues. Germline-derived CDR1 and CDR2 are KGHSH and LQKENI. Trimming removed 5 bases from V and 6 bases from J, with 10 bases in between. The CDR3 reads CASSTGFAGELFF. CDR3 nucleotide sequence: TGTGCCAGCTCAACAGGGTTCGCCGGGGAGCTGTTTTTT. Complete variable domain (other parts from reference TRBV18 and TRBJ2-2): NAGVMQNPRHLVRRRGQEARLRCSPMKGHSHVYWYRQLPEEGLKFMVYLQKENIIDESGMPKERFSAEFPKEGPSILRIQQVVRGDSAAYFCASSTGFAGELFFGEGSRLTVL.

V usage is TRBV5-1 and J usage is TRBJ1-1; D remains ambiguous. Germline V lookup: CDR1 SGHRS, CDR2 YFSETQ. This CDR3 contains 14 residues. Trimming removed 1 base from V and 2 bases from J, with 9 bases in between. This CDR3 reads CASSLRVKNTEAFF. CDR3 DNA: TGCGCCAGCAGCTTGCGGGTTAAAAACACTGAAGCTTTCTTT.